The 11 T cell receptor beta chains listed next were all sequenced from one sample in a study of shared clonotypes between healthy human individuals. Clones were sequenced by immunoSEQ multiplex PCR, and TCRdb holds only the in-frame ones, with some missing. This table has 2,500,000 or so clones, approximately 94% appearing once. The sample taken for sequencing was naive CD4+ T cells from PBMCs. The subset was: CD45RA+ positively selected. Source of these receptors: a young man in good health. Some clones in this sample may be carry-over from other donors' samples.

This sequence joins TRBV5-1 and TRBJ2-7; D is possibly TRBD2 (5 bases). Germline V gives CDR1 SGHRS, CDR2 YFSETQ. The CDR3 is made up of 15 amino acids. Trimming left V 1 base short and J 4 bases short, with 15 bases between. This CDR3 reads CASSLLASRLYEQYF. The CDR3 DNA follows: TGCGCCAGCAGCTTGTTGGCTAGCAGACTGTACGAGCAGTACTTC.

The J gene is TRBJ1-1, the V gene TRBV9, with D hard to call. CDR3 length equals 13 residues. Trimming shortened V by 3 bases and J by 6 bases, and 12 bases separated the two germline ends. Germline V lookup: CDR1 SGDLS, CDR2 YYNGEE. The CDR3 protein is CASSGGTRAEAFF. The DNA of the CDR3 is TGTGCCAGCAGCGGAGGTACAAGGGCTGAAGCTTTCTTT.

The chain couples TRBV6-1 to TRBJ1-2, with D unclear. The CDR3 sequence is 16 residues long. Between the trimmed V and J ends, which lost 3 bases and 3 bases, there was a span of 17 bases. Germline V CDR1 and CDR2: MNHNS, SASEGT. The CDR3 DNA follows: TGTGCCAGCAGTGACAAGCAGGAAGGATACTACTATGGCTACACCTTC. Its translation: CASSDKQEGYYYGYTF.

The chain uses TRBV27 and TRBJ2-2; 15 nucleotides match TRBD2. The CDR3 consists of 16 residues. V shed 5 bases and J 7 bases; nucleotides not matched to a gene: 5. CDR1 is MNHEY and CDR2 is SMNVEV in the germline V gene (reference sequence). CDR3 in DNA: TGTGCCAGCAGTGGACTAGCGGGAGGGTGGTTCGGGGAGCTGTTTTTT. Translation gives CASSGLAGGWFGELFF.

The chain is built from TRBV19 and TRBJ1-4, with a tentative D call TRBD1 (5 bases). V was shortened by 4 bases and J by 1 base, with 13 bases between the two germline ends. Germline CDR1 LNHDA, CDR2 SQIVND (reference sequence). The CDR3 runs 16 residues. The CDR3 protein is CASSNPRGRTNEKLFF. DNA for the CDR3: TGTGCCAGTAGTAACCCTAGGGGCAGAACTAATGAAAAACTGTTTTTT.

CDR3 coding DNA: TGTGCCAGCAGCCAAACGGCCGATATGATTCGCGGGACCCAGTACTTC. Translated: CASSQTADMIRGTQYF. The J gene is TRBJ2-5, the V gene TRBV9; D is uncertain. The CDR3 covers 16 residues. V was shortened by 4 bases and J by 7 bases, with 23 bases between the two germline ends. The V gene's germline CDR1 is SGDLS and CDR2 YYNGEE.

The chain has TRBV5-1 and TRBJ2-1, with TRBD2 identical over 9 bases. The V gene end was trimmed by 4 bases and the J gene end by 1 base; junction bases not matched to a gene: 12. The germline V gene has CDR1 SGHRS and CDR2 YFSETQ. The CDR3 spans 18 residues. CDR3 bases: TGCGCCAGCAGCCCGCAGGGGTTGGCGGGAGGGTCCTACAATGAGCAGTTCTTC. Translation gives CASSPQGLAGGSYNEQFF.

This CDR3 is CASSPQAGLNYEQYF. The CDR3 nucleotides read TGCGCCAGCAGCCCGCAGGCGGGCCTAAACTACGAGCAGTACTTC. The V gene is TRBV5-1, the J gene TRBJ2-7; perhaps TRBD2 as D (5 bases). The CDR3 contains 15 residues. Germline V gene lookup returns CDR1 SGHRS and CDR2 YFSETQ. V dropped 4 bases and J dropped 3 bases, with 17 bases sitting between them. Based on the CDR3 plus reference TRBV5-1 and TRBJ2-7, the full variable domain is KAGVTQTPRYLIKTRGQQVTLSCSPISGHRSVSWYQQTPGQGLQFLFEYFSETQRNKGNFPGRFSGRQFSNSRSEMNVSTLELGDSALYLCASSPQAGLNYEQYFGPGTRLTVT.

This clone showed up just once. The rearrangement uses TRBV6-6 and TRBJ2-3, with 8 bases identical to TRBD1. The CDR3 extends over 14 amino acids. The ends lost 2 bases at V and 4 bases at J; junction bases unmatched: 2. The V gene's germline CDR1 is MNHNY and CDR2 SVGAGI (reference sequence). The chain's CDR3 is CASSYVQGADTQYF. As DNA, the CDR3 is TGTGCCAGCAGTTACGTACAGGGGGCAGATACGCAGTATTTT.

Of note for this clone: One end of the junction varies from germline; a read error may be responsible. The chain links TRBV7-2 to TRBJ1-1; D uncertain. This CDR3 has 15 residues. The germline CDR1 and CDR2 sequences are SGHTA and FQGNSA. The CDR3 nucleotides read TGTGCCAGCAGCTTAAACGGGAGGGTGAACGCTGAAGCTTTCTTT. It specifies CASSLNGRVNAEAFF.

The rearrangement joins TRBV10-3 to TRBJ2-3, with 12 bases that match TRBD1. This CDR3 is built from 16 residues. With V trimmed by 7 bases and J by 2 bases, 7 bases remained unmatched. Germline V lookup: CDR1 ENHRY, CDR2 SYGVKD. CDR3 sequence: CAIMRRDRGHTDTQYF. CDR3 DNA: TGTGCCATCATGAGGCGGGACAGGGGGCACACAGATACGCAGTATTTT.